The 20 T cell receptor beta chains in this list originate from one sample, sequenced in a study of prognosis after radiotherapy for stage I lung cancer. Using two-round multiplex PCR, the authors amplified TCR beta CDR3 from genomic DNA. Gene-specific primers for each TRBV and TRBJ gene drove first-round PCR. MiXCR was run by TCRdb on the multiplex PCR reads, yielding one entry per CDR3 protein. The sample holds fewer than 40,000 distinct CDR3 sequences, less than 35% seen once. The source was PBMCs, collected before or after stereotactic body radiation therapy (not recorded which). The receptor source for this set is a donor aged 50 or older with non-small cell lung cancer.

Of note for this clonotype: A far larger clone is only one base removed, so a read error is likely. The chain links TRBV6-4 to TRBJ2-4; D gene unclear. The germline V gene has CDR1 MRHNA and CDR2 SNTAGT. This CDR3 has 14 amino acids. CDR3 coding DNA: TGTGCCAGCAGTGAAGAGGTAGCCAAAAACATTCATTACTTC. This translates into CASSEEVAKNIHYF.

This clonotype has ten or more counts. The chain uses TRBV5-8 and TRBJ1-2, with D hard to call. Germline V gene data show CDR1 as SGHTS and CDR2 as YDEGEE. This CDR3 spans 15 amino acids. Trimming removed 1 base at V and 3 bases at J, with 13 bases between. The CDR3 sequence is CASSLKRVGYYGYTF. In DNA form, the CDR3 reads TGTGCCAGCAGCTTGAAAAGGGTAGGGTACTATGGCTACACCTTC.

The table lists this clonotype with many counts. This chain connects TRBV3-1 to TRBJ1-2, with 8 bases fitting TRBD1. This CDR3 spans 16 amino acids. The V and J ends lost 1 base and 2 bases, in that order; junction bases with no gene match: 6. The germline V gene encodes CDR1 LGHDT and CDR2 YNNKEL (reference sequence). The CDR3 coding sequence is TGTGCCAGCAGCCAAGGAGTGGGACAGGAAAACTATGGCTACACCTTC. It codes for CASSQGVGQENYGYTF.

This clonotype was counted ten times or more. The V and J genes are TRBV4-1 and TRBJ2-1; 13 positions agree with TRBD2. CDR1 is MGHRA, CDR2 YSYEKL, per germline. CDR3 size: 15 residues. J was trimmed by 7 bases and V by 3 bases; bases with no gene match: 3. The CDR3 DNA sequence: TGCGCCAGCAGCCAGGGACTAGCGGGGTTAAATGAGCAGTTCTTC. It translates to CASSQGLAGLNEQFF.

At least ten counts were recorded for this clonotype. DNA for the CDR3: TGTGCCAGCAGCATTTTAGCGGGAGGGCAAGAGACCCAGTACTTC. Translated: CASSILAGGQETQYF. The chain joins TRBV7-9 to TRBJ2-5; 11 nucleotides align to TRBD2. Germline CDR1 and CDR2: SEHNR and FQNEAQ (reference sequence). The CDR3 contains 15 residues. Trimming removed 5 bases from V and 2 bases from J; junction bases left unmatched: 4.

On this clonotype: A far larger clone lies a single base away; this is likely a read error. The chain carries TRBV6-9 and TRBJ2-1; D remains unclear. V was cut by 3 bases and J by 9 bases, with 9 bases left in between. Germline CDR1 reads MNHGY; CDR2 reads SVAAGI. The CDR3 is made up of 12 amino acids. The CDR3 DNA reads TGTGCCAGCAGTTACCTCTGTGGTGAGCAGTTCTTC. Translation: CASSYLCGEQFF.

This clonotype was recorded at least ten times. The genes are TRBV7-2 and TRBJ2-1, with 12 bases that match TRBD2. CDR3 size: 14 residues. Germline-derived CDR1 and CDR2 are SGHTA and FQGNSA. The V and J ends lost 6 bases and 7 bases, in that order; junction bases with no gene match: 4. CDR3 in DNA: TGTGCCAGCAGGAGACTAGCGGGAGTTAATGAGCAGTTCTTC. Protein: CASRRLAGVNEQFF.

This clonotype was seen many times. J is TRBJ2-7 and V is TRBV20-1; tentatively, D is TRBD1 or TRBD2 (5 bases each). This CDR3 region has 13 residues. V shed 6 bases and J shed 5 bases, with 17 bases lying between them. Germline CDR1 reads DFQATT; CDR2 reads SNEGSKA (reference sequence). CDR3 sequence: CSARERIWDEQYF. Written as DNA, the CDR3 is TGCAGTGCCAGGGAGCGGATATGGGACGAGCAGTACTTC.

This clonotype was recorded at least ten times. CDR3 coding DNA: TGTGCCAGCAGCTTAGAAGGGGTCGGGAGTGTAAACAATGAGCAGTTCTTC. Translated, it gives CASSLEGVGSVNNEQFF. The chain recombines TRBV11-1 with TRBJ2-1; perhaps TRBD2 as D (6 bases). The CDR3 extends over 17 amino acids. Germline V gives CDR1 SGHAT, CDR2 FQDESV (reference sequence). The V end was cut by 1 base, the J end by 5 bases, with 18 bases between.

This clonotype came up many times. J is TRBJ1-6 and V is TRBV7-8, with D uncertain. Germline values: CDR1 SGHVS, CDR2 FQNEAQ. The CDR3 spans 14 residues. Trimming stripped 0 bases from V and 7 bases from J, with 7 bases between. The CDR3 coding sequence is TGTGCCAGCAGCTTAGCGCCTGCCAATTCACCCCTCCACTTT. This gives the protein CASSLAPANSPLHF. The full variable domain, in which reference TRBV7-8 and TRBJ1-6 provide the parts outside the CDR3, is GAGVSQSPRYKVAKRGQDVALRCDPISGHVSLFWYQQALGQGPEFLTYFQNEAQLDKSGLPSDRFFAERPEGSVSTLKIQRTQQEDSAVYLCASSLAPANSPLHFGNGTRLTVT.

This clonotype was recorded a few times. A much bigger clone sits one base away, suggesting this may be a read error. This chain joins TRBV24-1 and TRBJ1-5, with D tentatively TRBD1 (6 bases). The CDR3 has 16 residues. The V end lost 5 bases, the J end lost 10 bases, and 23 bases lay between the germline ends. Germline CDR1 KGHDR, CDR2 SFDVKD. In nucleotides, the CDR3 is TGTGCCACCAGTGCTGGGGGGGGGGCCCGGGGGCATCCCCAGCATTTT. Translating gives CATSAGGGARGHPQHF.

For the CDR3, the DNA is TGTGCCAGCGGCATTAGGGTTGGTACTCATTATTTT. Translation: CASGIRVGTHYF. V gene TRBV27 combines with J gene TRBJ2-3, with unresolved D. The V end lost 8 bases, the J end lost 15 bases, and 21 bases lay between the germline ends. Germline V gene lookup returns CDR1 MNHEY and CDR2 SMNVEV (reference sequence). The CDR3 extends over 12 amino acids.

In the case of this clonotype: This may be a read error, as it is one base from a much larger clone. This rearrangement joins TRBV4-2 to TRBJ2-3; 11 bases fit TRBD2. V trimming: 4 bases; J trimming: 1 base; junction bases outside the gene matches: 16. Germline V lookup: CDR1 LGHNA, CDR2 YNFKEQ. The CDR3 covers 20 residues. CDR3: CASSPQPNSGGGRGTDTQYF. The CDR3 DNA reads as TGTGCCAGCAGCCCCCAGCCGAATAGCGGGGGGGGTAGGGGCACAGATACGCAGTATTTT.

CDR3 sequence reads: CASSLQGVVHGYTF. CDR3 sequence (DNA): TGTGCCAGCAGTTTACAGGGCGTTGTTCATGGCTACACCTTC. The chain recombines TRBV28 with TRBJ1-2; perhaps TRBD1 as D (5 bases). CDR1 is MDHEN and CDR2 is SYDVKM in the germline V gene. V lost 2 bases and J 6 bases, leaving 13 bases between the germline ends. There are 14 residues in the CDR3.

The table lists this clonotype with many counts. The CDR3 spells CASSLDVYNEQFF. CDR3 in DNA: TGTGCCAGCAGTTTGGACGTTTACAATGAGCAGTTCTTC. The chain has TRBV6-2 or TRBV6-3 and TRBJ2-1; D gene ambiguous. The germline V gene has CDR1 MNHEY and CDR2 SVGEGT. The length of the CDR3 is 13 residues. V was pared by 4 bases and J by 4 bases, with 8 bases between.

This clonotype occurred many times. This sequence joins TRBV4-2 and TRBJ2-2; the D gene is possibly TRBD1 (6 bases). This CDR3 is built from 15 residues. Germline-derived CDR1 and CDR2 are LGHNA and YNFKEQ. Trimming removed 0 bases from V and 5 bases from J, with 10 bases in between. The CDR3 reads CASSQDGTGTGELFF. The CDR3 bases are TGTGCCAGCAGCCAAGACGGCACAGGGACCGGGGAGCTGTTTTTT.

Many counts were recorded for this clonotype. V usage is TRBV12-5 and J usage is TRBJ2-1; D is possibly TRBD2 (6 bases). Trimming took off 4 bases at V and 0 bases at J, with 13 bases between the two ends. Germline CDR1 is LGHNT and CDR2 is FRNRAP. The CDR3 covers 16 residues. The CDR3 coding sequence is TGTGCTAGTGGTTACCTGGGACTGAGCTCCTACAATGAGCAGTTCTTC. Amino acid sequence: CASGYLGLSSYNEQFF.

This clonotype has at least ten counts. The rearrangement links TRBV12-3 or TRBV12-4 to TRBJ2-1; D is perhaps TRBD1 (9 bases). The V end was cut by 5 bases, the J end by 5 bases, with 28 bases between. The CDR3 contains 19 residues. The CDR3 DNA reads as TGTGCCAGCAGTCCTCCGGGACAGGGATCGGGAGGGCCACACAATGAGCAGTTCTTC. Translated, it gives CASSPPGQGSGGPHNEQFF.

This clonotype was picked up many times. The chain combines TRBV29-1 with TRBJ2-3; 8 bases are a match to TRBD1. V trimming: 4 bases; J trimming: 1 base; junction bases outside the gene matches: 7. The CDR3 sequence is 15 residues long. CDR1 and CDR2 (germline): SQVTM, ANQGSEA. CDR3 in amino acids: CSVGRETGGTDTQYF. The CDR3 DNA sequence: TGCAGCGTTGGCCGTGAGACAGGGGGCACAGATACGCAGTATTTT.

This clonotype was seen repeatedly, ten times or more. The chain couples TRBV7-9 to TRBJ2-4; TRBD2 aligns across 10 bases. Losses at the gene ends were 4 bases for V and 2 bases for J; bases not matched to a gene: 5. CDR1 SEHNR and CDR2 FQNEAQ come from the germline V gene (reference sequence). CDR3 length: 16 amino acids. CDR3 amino acids: CASSSSGRAPKNIQYF. DNA of the CDR3: TGTGCCAGCAGCTCGAGCGGGAGGGCACCCAAAAACATTCAGTACTTC. Full variable domain (outside the CDR3, taken from reference TRBV7-9 and TRBJ2-4): DTGVSQNPRHKITKRGQNVTFRCDPISEHNRLYWYRQTLGQGPEFLTYFQNEAQLEKSRLLSDRFSAERPKGSFSTLEIQRTEQGDSAMYLCASSSSGRAPKNIQYFGAGTRLSVL.